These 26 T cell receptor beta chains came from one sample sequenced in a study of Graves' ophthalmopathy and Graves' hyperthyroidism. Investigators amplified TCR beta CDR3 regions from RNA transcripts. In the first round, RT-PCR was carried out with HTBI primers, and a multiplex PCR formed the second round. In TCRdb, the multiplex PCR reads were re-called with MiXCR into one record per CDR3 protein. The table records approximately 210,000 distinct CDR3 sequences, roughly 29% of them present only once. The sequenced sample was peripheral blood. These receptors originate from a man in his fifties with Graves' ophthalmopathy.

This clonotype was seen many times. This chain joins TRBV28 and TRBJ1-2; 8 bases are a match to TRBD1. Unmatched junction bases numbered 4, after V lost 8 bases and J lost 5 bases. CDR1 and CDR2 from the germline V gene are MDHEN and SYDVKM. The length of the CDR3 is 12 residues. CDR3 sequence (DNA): TGTGCCAGCTCGACAGGGGCATATGGCTACACCTTC. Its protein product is CASSTGAYGYTF.

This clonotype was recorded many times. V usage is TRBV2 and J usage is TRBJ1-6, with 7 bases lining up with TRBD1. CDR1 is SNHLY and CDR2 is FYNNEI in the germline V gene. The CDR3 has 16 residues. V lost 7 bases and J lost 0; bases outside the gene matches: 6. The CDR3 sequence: CASTPDRLSYNSPLHF. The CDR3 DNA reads TGTGCCAGCACCCCGGACAGGCTCTCCTATAATTCACCCCTCCACTTT.

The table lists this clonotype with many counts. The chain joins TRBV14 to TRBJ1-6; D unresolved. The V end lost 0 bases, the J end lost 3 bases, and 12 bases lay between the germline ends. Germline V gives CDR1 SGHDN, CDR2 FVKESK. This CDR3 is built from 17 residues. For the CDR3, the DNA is TGTGCCAGCAGCCAAGATTCCCGGGTCCACTATAATTCACCCCTCCACTTT. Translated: CASSQDSRVHYNSPLHF. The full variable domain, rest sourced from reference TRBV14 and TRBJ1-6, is EAGVTQFPSHSVIEKGQTVTLRCDPISGHDNLYWYRRVMGKEIKFLLHFVKESKQDESGMPNNRFLAERTGGTYSTLKVQPAELEDSGVYFCASSQDSRVHYNSPLHFGNGTRLTVT.

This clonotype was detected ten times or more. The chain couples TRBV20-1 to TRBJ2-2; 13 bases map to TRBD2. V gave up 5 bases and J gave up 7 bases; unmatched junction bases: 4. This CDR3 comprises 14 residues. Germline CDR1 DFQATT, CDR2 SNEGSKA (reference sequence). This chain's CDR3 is CSALLAGGGGELFF. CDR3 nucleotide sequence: TGCAGTGCTCTACTAGCGGGAGGGGGCGGGGAGCTGTTTTTT.

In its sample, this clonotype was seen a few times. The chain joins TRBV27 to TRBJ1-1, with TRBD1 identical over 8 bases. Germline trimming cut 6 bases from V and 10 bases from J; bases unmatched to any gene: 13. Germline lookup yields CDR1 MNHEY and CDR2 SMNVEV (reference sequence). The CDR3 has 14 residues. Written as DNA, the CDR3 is TGTGCCAGCAGACAGGACGGACAGGGCTCTCGAGCTTTCTTT. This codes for CASRQDGQGSRAFF.

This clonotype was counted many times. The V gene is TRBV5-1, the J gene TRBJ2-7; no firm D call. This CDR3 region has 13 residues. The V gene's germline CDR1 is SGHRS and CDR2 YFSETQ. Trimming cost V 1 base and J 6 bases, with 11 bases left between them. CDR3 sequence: CASSLLPQGEQYF. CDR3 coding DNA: TGCGCCAGCAGCTTGTTACCCCAAGGCGAGCAGTACTTC.

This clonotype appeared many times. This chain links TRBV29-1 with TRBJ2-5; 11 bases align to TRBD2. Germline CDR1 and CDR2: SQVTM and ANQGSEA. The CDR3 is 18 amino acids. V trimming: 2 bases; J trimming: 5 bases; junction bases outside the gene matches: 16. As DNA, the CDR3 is TGCAGCGTTGAAAGGGGGATAGCGGGAGGGCGTGGGTCCGAGACCCAGTACTTC. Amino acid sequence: CSVERGIAGGRGSETQYF.

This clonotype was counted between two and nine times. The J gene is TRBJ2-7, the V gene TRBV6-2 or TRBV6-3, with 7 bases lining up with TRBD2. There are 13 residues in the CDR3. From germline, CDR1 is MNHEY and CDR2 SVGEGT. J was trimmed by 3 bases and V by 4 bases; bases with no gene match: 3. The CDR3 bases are TGTGCCAGCAGTTGGCGGGGGATCTACGAGCAGTACTTC. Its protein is CASSWRGIYEQYF.

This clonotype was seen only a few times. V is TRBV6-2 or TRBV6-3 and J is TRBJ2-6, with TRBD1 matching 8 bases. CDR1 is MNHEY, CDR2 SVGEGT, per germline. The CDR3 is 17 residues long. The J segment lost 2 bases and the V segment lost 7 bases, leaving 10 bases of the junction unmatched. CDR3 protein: CASKQGASLTGANVLTF. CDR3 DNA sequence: TGTGCCAGCAAGCAGGGGGCGTCATTAACTGGGGCCAACGTCCTGACTTTC.

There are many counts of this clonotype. CDR3 nucleotide sequence: TGTGCCAGCAGTTACTCGAGTTCAGGCAGGACTGAAGCTTTCTTT. This encodes CASSYSSSGRTEAFF. The chain combines TRBV6-6 with TRBJ1-1; D remains ambiguous. Germline CDR1 reads MNHNY; CDR2 reads SVGAGI (reference sequence). Trimming removed 0 bases from V and 5 bases from J, with 13 bases in between. This CDR3 has 15 residues.

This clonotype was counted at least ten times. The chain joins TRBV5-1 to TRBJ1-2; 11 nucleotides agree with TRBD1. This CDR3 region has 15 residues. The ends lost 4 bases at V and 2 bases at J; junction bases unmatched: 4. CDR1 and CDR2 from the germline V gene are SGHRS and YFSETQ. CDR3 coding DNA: TGCGCCAGCAGCGAAGGACAGGGGGCGAACTATGGCTACACCTTC. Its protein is CASSEGQGANYGYTF.

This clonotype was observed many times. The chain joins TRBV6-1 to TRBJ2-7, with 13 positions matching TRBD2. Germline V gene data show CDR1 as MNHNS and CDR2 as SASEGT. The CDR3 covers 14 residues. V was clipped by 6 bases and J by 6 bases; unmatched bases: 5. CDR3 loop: CASSSGLAGTEQYF. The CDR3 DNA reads TGTGCCAGCAGCTCGGGACTAGCGGGAACCGAGCAGTACTTC.

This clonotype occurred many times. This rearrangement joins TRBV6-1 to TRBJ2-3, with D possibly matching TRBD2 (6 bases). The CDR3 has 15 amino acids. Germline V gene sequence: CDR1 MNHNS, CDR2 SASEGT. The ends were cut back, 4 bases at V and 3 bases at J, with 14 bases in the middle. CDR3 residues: CASSGGDLATDTQYF. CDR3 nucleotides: TGTGCCAGCAGTGGTGGGGACTTGGCGACAGATACGCAGTATTTT.

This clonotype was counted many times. CDR3 loop: CSAASGTLSNQPQHF. The CDR3 region has the DNA TGCAGTGCTGCCAGCGGGACATTGAGCAATCAGCCCCAGCATTTT. The rearrangement links TRBV20-1 to TRBJ1-5, with TRBD1 as a possible D gene (6 bases). V was shortened by 5 bases and J by 1 base, with 15 bases between the two germline ends. CDR1 is DFQATT, CDR2 SNEGSKA, per germline (reference sequence). This CDR3 is 15 amino acids long.

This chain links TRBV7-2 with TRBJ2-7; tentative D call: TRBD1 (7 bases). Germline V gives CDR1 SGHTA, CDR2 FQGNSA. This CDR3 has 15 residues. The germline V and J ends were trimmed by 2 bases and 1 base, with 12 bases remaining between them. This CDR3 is CASSLTQGGSYEQYF. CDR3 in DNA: TGTGCCAGCAGCTTAACGCAGGGGGGATCCTACGAGCAGTACTTC. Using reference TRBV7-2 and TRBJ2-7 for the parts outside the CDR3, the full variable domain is GAGVSQSPSNKVTEKGKDVELRCDPISGHTALYWYRQSLGQGLEFLIYFQGNSAPDKSGLPSDRFSAERTGGSVSTLTIQRTQQEDSAVYLCASSLTQGGSYEQYFGPGTRLTVT.

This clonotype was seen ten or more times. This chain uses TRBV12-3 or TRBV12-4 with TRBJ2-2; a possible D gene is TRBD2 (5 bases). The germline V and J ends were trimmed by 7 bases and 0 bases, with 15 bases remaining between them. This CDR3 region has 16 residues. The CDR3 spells CASTLGGLTNTGELFF. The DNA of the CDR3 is TGTGCCAGCACCCTCGGAGGACTGACGAACACCGGGGAGCTGTTTTTT.

The DNA for the CDR3 is TGTGCCAGCAGTCCAACGACTCGCGGAGAAAGATACGAGCAGTACTTC. This gives the protein CASSPTTRGERYEQYF. The gene calls are TRBV28 and TRBJ2-7, with no clear D. Trimming took 5 bases from V and 4 from J, leaving 21 bases between them. The CDR3 contains 16 residues. Germline V gives CDR1 MDHEN, CDR2 SYDVKM.

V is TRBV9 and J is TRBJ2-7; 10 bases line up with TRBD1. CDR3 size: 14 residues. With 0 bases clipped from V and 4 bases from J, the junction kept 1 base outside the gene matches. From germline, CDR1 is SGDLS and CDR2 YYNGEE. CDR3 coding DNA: TGTGCCAGCAGCGTAGGACAGGGGGCGTACGAGCAGTACTTC. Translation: CASSVGQGAYEQYF.

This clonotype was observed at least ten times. The CDR3 loop is CASSRQLAGAREQYF. In DNA form, the CDR3 reads TGTGCCAGCAGTCGACAACTAGCGGGAGCCCGAGAGCAGTACTTC. The chain joins TRBV6-1 to TRBJ2-7; 11 nucleotides align to TRBD2. With V trimmed by 5 bases and J by 7 bases, 10 bases remained unmatched. The CDR3 is made up of 15 amino acids. Germline lookup yields CDR1 MNHNS and CDR2 SASEGT.

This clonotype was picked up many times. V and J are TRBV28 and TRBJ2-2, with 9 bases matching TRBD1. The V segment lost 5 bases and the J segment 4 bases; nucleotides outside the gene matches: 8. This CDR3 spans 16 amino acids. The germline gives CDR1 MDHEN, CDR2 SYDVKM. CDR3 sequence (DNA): TGTGCCAGCAGTCCGCCGGACAGGGGAGGCACCGGGGAGCTGTTTTTT. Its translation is CASSPPDRGGTGELFF. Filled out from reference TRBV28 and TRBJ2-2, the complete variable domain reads DVKVTQSSRYLVKRTGEKVFLECVQDMDHENMFWYRQDPGLGLRLIYFSYDVKMKEKGDIPEGYSVSREKKERFSLILESASTNQTSMYLCASSPPDRGGTGELFFGEGSRLTVL.

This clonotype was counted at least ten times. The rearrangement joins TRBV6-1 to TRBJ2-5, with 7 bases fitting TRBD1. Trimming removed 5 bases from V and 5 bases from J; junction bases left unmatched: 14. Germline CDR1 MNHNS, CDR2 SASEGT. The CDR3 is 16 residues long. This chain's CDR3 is CASSKGAVSTGETQYF. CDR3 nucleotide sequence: TGTGCCAGCAGTAAGGGGGCGGTGAGCACGGGGGAGACCCAGTACTTC.

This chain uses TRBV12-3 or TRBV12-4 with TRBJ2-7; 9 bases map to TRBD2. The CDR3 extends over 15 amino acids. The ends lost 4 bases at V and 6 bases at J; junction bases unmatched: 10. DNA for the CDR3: TGTGCCAGCAGTTCGACCCGGCTAGCGGGACGCGAGCAGTACTTC. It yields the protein CASSSTRLAGREQYF.

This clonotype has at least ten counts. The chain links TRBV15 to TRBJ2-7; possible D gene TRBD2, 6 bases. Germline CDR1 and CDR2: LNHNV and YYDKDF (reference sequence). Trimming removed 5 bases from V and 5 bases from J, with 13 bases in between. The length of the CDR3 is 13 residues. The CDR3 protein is CATSRGILDEQYF. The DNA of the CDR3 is TGTGCCACCAGCCGGGGGATTCTCGACGAGCAGTACTTC.

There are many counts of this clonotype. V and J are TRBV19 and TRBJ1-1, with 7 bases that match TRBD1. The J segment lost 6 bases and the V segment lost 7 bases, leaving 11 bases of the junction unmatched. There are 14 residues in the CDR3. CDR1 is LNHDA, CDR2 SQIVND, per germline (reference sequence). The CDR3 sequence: CASTLRQGWAEAFF. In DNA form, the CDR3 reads TGTGCCAGTACCCTCCGACAGGGATGGGCTGAAGCTTTCTTT.

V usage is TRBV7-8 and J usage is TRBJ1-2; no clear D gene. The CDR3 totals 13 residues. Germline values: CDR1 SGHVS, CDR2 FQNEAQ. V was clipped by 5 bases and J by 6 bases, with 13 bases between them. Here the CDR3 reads CASSRAEQNGYTF. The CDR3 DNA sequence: TGTGCCAGCAGCCGGGCCGAGCAGAATGGCTACACCTTC.

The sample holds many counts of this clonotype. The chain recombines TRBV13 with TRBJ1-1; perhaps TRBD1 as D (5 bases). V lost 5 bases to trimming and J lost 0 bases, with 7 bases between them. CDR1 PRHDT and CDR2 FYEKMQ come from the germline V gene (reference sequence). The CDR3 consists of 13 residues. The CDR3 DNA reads TGTGCCAGCAGCCAGGGCCTGAACACTGAAGCTTTCTTT. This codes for CASSQGLNTEAFF. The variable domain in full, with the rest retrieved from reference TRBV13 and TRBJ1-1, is AAGVIQSPRHLIKEKRETATLKCYPIPRHDTVYWYQQGPGQDPQFLISFYEKMQSDKGSIPDRFSAQQFSDYHSELNMSSLELGDSALYFCASSQGLNTEAFFGQGTRLTVV.